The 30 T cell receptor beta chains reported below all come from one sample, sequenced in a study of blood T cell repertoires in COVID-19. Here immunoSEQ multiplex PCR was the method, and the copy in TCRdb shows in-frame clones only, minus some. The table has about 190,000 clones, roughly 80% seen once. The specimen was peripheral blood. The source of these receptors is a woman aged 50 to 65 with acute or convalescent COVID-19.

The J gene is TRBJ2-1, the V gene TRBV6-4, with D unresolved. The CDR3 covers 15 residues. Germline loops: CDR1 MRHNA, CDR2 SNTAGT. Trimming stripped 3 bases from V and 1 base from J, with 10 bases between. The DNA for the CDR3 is TGTGCCAGCAGTGAAGTCGGGTCATCCTACAATGAGCAGTTCTTC. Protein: CASSEVGSSYNEQFF.

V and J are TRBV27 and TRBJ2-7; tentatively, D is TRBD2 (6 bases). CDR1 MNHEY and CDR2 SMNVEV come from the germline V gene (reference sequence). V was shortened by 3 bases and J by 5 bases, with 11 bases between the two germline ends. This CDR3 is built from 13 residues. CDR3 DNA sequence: TGTGCCAGCAGTTTTCGGCGGGACCACGAGCAGTACTTC. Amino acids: CASSFRRDHEQYF.

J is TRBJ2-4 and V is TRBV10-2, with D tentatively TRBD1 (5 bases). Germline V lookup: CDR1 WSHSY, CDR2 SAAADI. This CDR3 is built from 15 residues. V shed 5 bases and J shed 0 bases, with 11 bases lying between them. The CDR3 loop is CASSTGFLAKNIQYF. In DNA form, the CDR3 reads TGCGCCAGCAGTACAGGTTTCTTAGCCAAAAACATTCAGTACTTC.

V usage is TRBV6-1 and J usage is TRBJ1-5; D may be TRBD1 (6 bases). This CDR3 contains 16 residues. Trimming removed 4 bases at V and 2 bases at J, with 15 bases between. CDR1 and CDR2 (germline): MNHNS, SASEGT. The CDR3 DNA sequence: TGTGCCAGCAGTGTTCGACAGGTAGGGGGCAATCAGCCCCAGCATTTT. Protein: CASSVRQVGGNQPQHF.

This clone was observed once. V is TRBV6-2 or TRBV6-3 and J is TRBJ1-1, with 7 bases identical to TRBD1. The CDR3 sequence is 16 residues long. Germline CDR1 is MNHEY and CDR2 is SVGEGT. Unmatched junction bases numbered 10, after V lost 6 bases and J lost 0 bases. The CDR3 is CASSPQGIVMNTEAFF. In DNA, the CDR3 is TGTGCCAGCAGCCCACAGGGGATCGTAATGAACACTGAAGCTTTCTTT.

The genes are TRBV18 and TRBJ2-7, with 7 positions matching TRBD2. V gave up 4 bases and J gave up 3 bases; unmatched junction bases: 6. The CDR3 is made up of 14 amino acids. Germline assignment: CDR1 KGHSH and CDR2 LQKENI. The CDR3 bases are TGTGCCAGCTCACGGGGGGGGTTGGTCTACGAGCAGTACTTC. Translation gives CASSRGGLVYEQYF.

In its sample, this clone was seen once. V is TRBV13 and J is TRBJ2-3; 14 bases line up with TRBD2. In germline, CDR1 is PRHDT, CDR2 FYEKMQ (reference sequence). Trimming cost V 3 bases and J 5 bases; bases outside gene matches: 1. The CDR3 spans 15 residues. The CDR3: CASSFGTSGGDTQYF. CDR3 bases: TGTGCCAGCAGCTTCGGGACTAGCGGGGGAGATACGCAGTATTTT.

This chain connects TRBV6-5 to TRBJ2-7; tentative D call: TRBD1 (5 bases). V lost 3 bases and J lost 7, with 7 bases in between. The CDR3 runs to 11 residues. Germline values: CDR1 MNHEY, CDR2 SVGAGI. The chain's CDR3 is CASSYRTEQYF. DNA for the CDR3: TGTGCCAGCAGTTATCGGACAGAGCAGTACTTC.

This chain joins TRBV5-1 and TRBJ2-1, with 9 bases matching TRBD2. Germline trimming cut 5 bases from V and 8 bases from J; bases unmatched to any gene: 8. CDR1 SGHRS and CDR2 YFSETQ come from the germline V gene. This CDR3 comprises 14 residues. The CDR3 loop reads CASRGLAGYDEQFF. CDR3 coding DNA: TGCGCCAGCAGGGGACTAGCAGGGTATGATGAGCAGTTCTTC.

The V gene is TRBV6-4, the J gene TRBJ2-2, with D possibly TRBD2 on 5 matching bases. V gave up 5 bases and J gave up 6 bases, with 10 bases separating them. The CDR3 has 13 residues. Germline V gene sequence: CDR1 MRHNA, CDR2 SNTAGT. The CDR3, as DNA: TGTGCCAGCAGTCCCGGGGTCTCCGGGGAGCTGTTTTTT. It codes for CASSPGVSGELFF.

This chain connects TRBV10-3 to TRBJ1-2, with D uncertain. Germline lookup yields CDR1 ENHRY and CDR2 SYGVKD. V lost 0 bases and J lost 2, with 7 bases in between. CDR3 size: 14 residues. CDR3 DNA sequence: TGTGCCATCAGTGAGTCGGGGAGAAACTATGGCTACACCTTC. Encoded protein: CAISESGRNYGYTF.

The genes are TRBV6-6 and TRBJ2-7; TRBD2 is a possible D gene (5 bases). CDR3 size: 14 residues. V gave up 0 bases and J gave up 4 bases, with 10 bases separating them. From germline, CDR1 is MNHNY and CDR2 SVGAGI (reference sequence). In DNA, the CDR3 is TGTGCCAGCAGTTACTCGAGGGTTGAGTACGAGCAGTACTTC. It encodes CASSYSRVEYEQYF.

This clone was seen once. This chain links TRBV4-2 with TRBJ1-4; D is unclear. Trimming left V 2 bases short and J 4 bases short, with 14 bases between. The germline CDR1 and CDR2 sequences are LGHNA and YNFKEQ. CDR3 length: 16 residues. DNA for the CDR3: TGTGCCAGCAGCCAAAGAGAACAGTACGTTAATGAAAAACTGTTTTTT. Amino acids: CASSQREQYVNEKLFF.

CDR3 coding DNA: TGTGCCAGCAGCTCGCGACAGGTTGGGTCCAATCAGCCCCAGCATTTT. The encoded protein is CASSSRQVGSNQPQHF. V is TRBV7-8 and J is TRBJ1-5, with D possibly matching TRBD1 (6 bases). Trimming took 4 bases from V and 3 from J, leaving 16 bases between them. This CDR3 is 16 amino acids long. Germline CDR1 is SGHVS and CDR2 is FQNEAQ.

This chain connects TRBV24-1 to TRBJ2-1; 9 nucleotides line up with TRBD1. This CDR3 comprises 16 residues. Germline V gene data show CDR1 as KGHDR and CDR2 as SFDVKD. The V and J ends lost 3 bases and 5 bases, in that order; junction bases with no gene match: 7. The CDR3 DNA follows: TGTGCCACCAGTGATACTCGACAGGGGGGGAACAATGAGCAGTTCTTC. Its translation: CATSDTRQGGNNEQFF.

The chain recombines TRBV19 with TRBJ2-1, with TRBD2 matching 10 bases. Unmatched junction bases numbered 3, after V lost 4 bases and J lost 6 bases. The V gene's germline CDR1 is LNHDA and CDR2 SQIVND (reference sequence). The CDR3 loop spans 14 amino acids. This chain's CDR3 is CASSKLAGSNEQFF. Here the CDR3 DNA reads TGTGCCAGTAGTAAACTAGCGGGGTCCAATGAGCAGTTCTTC.

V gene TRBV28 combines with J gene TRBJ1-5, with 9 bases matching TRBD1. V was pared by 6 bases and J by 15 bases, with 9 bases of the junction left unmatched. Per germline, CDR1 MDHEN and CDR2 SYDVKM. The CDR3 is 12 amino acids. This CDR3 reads CASSTNRQGGHF. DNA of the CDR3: TGTGCCAGCAGCACCAACCGACAGGGGGGGCATTTT.

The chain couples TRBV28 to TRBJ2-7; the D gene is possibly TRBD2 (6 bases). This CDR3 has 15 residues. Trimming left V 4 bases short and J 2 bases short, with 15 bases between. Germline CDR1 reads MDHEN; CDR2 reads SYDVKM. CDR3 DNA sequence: TGTGCCAGCAGTTCCCCACGTGGGGGGACCTACGAGCAGTACTTC. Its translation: CASSSPRGGTYEQYF.

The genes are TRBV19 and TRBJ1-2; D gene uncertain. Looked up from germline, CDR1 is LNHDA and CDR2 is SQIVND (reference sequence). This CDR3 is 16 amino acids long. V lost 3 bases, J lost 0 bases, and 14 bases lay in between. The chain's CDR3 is CASSIGRGSANYGYTF. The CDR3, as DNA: TGTGCCAGTAGTATTGGACGGGGATCAGCTAACTATGGCTACACCTTC.

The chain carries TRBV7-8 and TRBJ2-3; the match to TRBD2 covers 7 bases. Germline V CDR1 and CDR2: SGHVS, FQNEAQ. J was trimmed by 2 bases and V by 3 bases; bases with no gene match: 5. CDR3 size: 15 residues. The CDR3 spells CASSFTAGNTDTQYF. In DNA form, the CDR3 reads TGTGCCAGCAGCTTCACAGCGGGGAACACAGATACGCAGTATTTT.

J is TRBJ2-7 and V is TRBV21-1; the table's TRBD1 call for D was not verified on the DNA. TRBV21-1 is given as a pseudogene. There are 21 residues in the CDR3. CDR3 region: CASRPPPQTEHRSVAPHEQYF. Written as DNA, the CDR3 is TGTGCCAGCAGACCCCCACCACAAACCGAGCACAGATCGGTCGCGCCCCACGAGCAGTACTTC.

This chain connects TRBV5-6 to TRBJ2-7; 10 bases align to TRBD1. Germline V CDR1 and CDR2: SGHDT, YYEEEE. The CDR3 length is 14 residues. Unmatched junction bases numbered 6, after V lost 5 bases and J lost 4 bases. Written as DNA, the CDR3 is TGTGCCAGCAGTTCCGGGACAGGGGTATACGAGCAGTACTTC. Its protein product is CASSSGTGVYEQYF.

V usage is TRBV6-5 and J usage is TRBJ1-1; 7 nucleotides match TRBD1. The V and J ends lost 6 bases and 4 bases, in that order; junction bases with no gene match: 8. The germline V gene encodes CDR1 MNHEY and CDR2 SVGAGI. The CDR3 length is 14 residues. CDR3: CASSQQGRFTEAFF. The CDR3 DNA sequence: TGTGCCAGCAGCCAACAGGGGAGATTCACTGAAGCTTTCTTT.

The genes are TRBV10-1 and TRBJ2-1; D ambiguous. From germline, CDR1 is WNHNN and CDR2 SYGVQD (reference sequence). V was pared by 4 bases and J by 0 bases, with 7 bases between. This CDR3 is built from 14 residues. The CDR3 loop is CASSVRSSYNEQFF. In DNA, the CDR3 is TGCGCCAGCAGTGTGAGGAGCTCCTACAATGAGCAGTTCTTC.

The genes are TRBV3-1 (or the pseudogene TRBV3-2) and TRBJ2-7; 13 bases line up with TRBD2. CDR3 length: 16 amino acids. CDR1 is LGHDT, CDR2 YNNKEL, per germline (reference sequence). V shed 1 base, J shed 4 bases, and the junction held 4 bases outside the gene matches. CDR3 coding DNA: TGTGCCAGCAGCCAAGGGACTAGCGGGAGTATATACGAGCAGTACTTC. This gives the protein CASSQGTSGSIYEQYF.

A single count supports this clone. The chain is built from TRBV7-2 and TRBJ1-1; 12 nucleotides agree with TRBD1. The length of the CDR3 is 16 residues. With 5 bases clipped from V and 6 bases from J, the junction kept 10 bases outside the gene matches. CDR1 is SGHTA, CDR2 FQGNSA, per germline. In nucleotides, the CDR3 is TGTGCCAGCAGCCGTACCGGGACAGGGGGCTTGGCTGAAGCTTTCTTT. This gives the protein CASSRTGTGGLAEAFF.

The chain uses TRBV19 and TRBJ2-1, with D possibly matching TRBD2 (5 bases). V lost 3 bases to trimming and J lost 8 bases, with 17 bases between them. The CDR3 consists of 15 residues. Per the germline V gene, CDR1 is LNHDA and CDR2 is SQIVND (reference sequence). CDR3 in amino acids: CASSMSGYVRDEQFF. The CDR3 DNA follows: TGTGCCAGTAGTATGTCTGGCTACGTGAGGGATGAGCAGTTCTTC. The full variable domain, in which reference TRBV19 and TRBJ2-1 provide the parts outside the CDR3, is DGGITQSPKYLFRKEGQNVTLSCEQNLNHDAMYWYRQDPGQGLRLIYYSQIVNDFQKGDIAEGYSVSREKKESFPLTVTSAQKNPTAFYLCASSMSGYVRDEQFFGPGTRLTVL.

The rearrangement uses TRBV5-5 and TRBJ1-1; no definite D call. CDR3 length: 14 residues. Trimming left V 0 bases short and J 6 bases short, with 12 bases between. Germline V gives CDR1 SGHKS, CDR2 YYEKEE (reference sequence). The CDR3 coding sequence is TGTGCCAGCAGCTTGGCCTTGCCGAGCGCTGAAGCTTTCTTT. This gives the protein CASSLALPSAEAFF.

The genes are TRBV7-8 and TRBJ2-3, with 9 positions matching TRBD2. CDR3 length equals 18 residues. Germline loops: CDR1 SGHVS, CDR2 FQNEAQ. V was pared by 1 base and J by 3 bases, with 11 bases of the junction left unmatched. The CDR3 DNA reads TGTGCCAGCAGCTTAGGGCAACTAGCGGGTGTTCTTACAGATACGCAGTATTTT. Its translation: CASSLGQLAGVLTDTQYF.

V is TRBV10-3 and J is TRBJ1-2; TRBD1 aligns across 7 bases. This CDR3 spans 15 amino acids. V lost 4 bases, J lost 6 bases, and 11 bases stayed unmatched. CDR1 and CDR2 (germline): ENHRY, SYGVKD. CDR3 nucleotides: TGTGCCATCAGTGTTAGAAACAGGGGTTTTGATGGCTACACCTTC. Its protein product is CAISVRNRGFDGYTF.